This entry is about one TCR beta chain. Some clones are missing from TCRdb's copy, which holds only in-frame ones; the method was immunoSEQ multiplex PCR. Among about 1.5 million clones listed, around 98% were seen once. This record belongs to a study of shared clonotypes between healthy human individuals. This CDR3 comprises 13 residues. Trimming at V came to 5 bases and at J to 4 bases, leaving 1 base not matched to a gene. Germline CDR1 KGHSH, CDR2 LQKENI. This chain connects TRBV18 to TRBJ2-7, with 11 bases lining up with TRBD2. The clonotype was recovered from a young man in good health. The sequencing sample was made of naive CD4+ T cells sorted from blood. Subset denoted: CD45RA+ positively selected. The CDR3 DNA sequence: TGTGCCAGCTCAGGGACTAGCGGTTACGAGCAGTACTTC. Its translation is CASSGTSGYEQYF.